The clone carrying this T cell receptor beta chain was found a few times. These data come from a study of identical twins. The CDR3 has 11 residues. V shed 2 bases and J shed 6 bases, with 8 bases lying between them. From germline, CDR1 is GTSNPN and CDR2 SVGIG (reference sequence). Each CDR3 protein gets one entry after TCRdb re-called the 5' RACE reads with MiXCR. The sample records roughly 720,000 distinct CDR3 sequences, roughly 20% being singletons. These data also formed part of another study, on T cells expressing NK-cell markers. That work contributes: The leading position in the CD3+CD56-NKG2C+ fraction of several donors also went to these clonotypes.

The rearrangement uses TRBV30 and TRBJ2-7; D is unresolved. What was sequenced was PBMCs. The receptor's source is a woman aged 18-35 years in good health. CDR3 loop: CAWSRLLEQYF. CDR3 DNA sequence: TGTGCCTGGAGTAGACTGCTCGAGCAGTACTTC. The full variable domain, its missing parts supplied by reference TRBV30 and TRBJ2-7, is SQTIHQWPATLVQPVGSPLSLECTVEGTSNPNLYWYRQAAGRGLQLLFYSVGIGQISSEVPQNLSASRPQDRQFILSSKKLLLSDSGFYLCAWSRLLEQYFGPGTRLTVT.